This passage covers 18 T cell receptor beta chains from one sample sequenced in a study of blood T cells in healthy people across ages. Sample-barcoded 5' priming and a J-beta primer mix drove a second PCR of roughly 6 to 12 cycles. One entry per CDR3 protein, called by TCRdb with MiXCR from the 5' RACE reads. Counted here are around 820,000 distinct CDR3 sequences, approximately 25% occurring once; the ten biggest clones make up 3% to 4%. These same records also appear under a second study, on T cells of mothers and their children.

The specimen sequenced was blood. Receptors originate from a boy aged 5-17 years in good health.

The J gene is TRBJ1-1, the V gene TRBV6-5; D unresolved. CDR1 and CDR2 from the germline V gene are MNHEY and SVGAGI. Deletions cut 0 bases from V and 1 base from J, with 9 bases between. The CDR3 sequence is 15 residues long. The CDR3 DNA reads as TGTGCCAGCAGTTACTCAGTAGGGCCGAACACTGAAGCTTTCTTT. It is translated as CASSYSVGPNTEAFF.

This clonotype turned up a few times. The chain employs TRBV7-9 and TRBJ1-2; D might be TRBD1 (5 bases). The CDR3 contains 12 residues. Germline assignment: CDR1 SEHNR and CDR2 FQNEAQ (reference sequence). The germline V and J ends were trimmed by 5 bases and 10 bases, with 14 bases remaining between them. The CDR3 reads CASSRTAGDYTF. CDR3 nucleotide sequence: TGTGCCAGCAGCCGGACTGCGGGGGACTACACCTTC.

The chain couples TRBV6-5 to TRBJ2-3, with D possibly matching TRBD1 (6 bases). Trimming pared 6 bases from V and 5 bases from J, leaving 9 bases between. Germline V gives CDR1 MNHEY, CDR2 SVGAGI. The CDR3 has 12 amino acids. For the CDR3, the DNA is TGTGCCAGCAGGCAGGGGATAGATACGCAGTATTTT. Protein: CASRQGIDTQYF.

This rearrangement joins TRBV4-3 to TRBJ2-5; perhaps D is TRBD1 or TRBD2 (5 bases each). The DNA matches TRBJ2-1 better at its end, which makes the J call doubtful. Germline CDR1 LGHNA, CDR2 YSLEER. This CDR3 contains 13 residues. The CDR3 protein is CASSQSRGYGQFF. The CDR3 coding sequence is TGCGCCAGCAGCCAAAGCCGGGGCTACGGGCAGTTCTTC.

The chain carries TRBV7-2 and TRBJ1-2, with 9 bases that match TRBD1. J lost 3 bases, V lost 3 bases, and 8 bases had no gene match. This CDR3 region has 16 residues. Germline-derived CDR1 and CDR2 are SGHTA and FQGNSA. The CDR3 here is CASSFSGTGYDYGYTF. CDR3 in DNA: TGTGCCAGCAGCTTTTCCGGGACAGGGTATGACTATGGCTACACCTTC.

The rearrangement joins TRBV5-5 to TRBJ2-5; TRBD1 aligns across 11 bases. The J call is in doubt because the DNA end fits TRBJ2-7 better. Germline V gene lookup returns CDR1 SGHKS and CDR2 YYEKEE (reference sequence). The CDR3 spans 18 residues. CDR3 residues: CASSLIYPGTGGPYEQYF. The CDR3 bases are TGTGCCAGCAGCTTGATCTATCCCGGGACAGGGGGACCCTACGAGCAGTACTTC.

This chain joins TRBV29-1 and TRBJ2-1, with 8 bases matching TRBD2. The CDR3 consists of 15 residues. With 7 bases clipped from V and 0 bases from J, the junction kept 8 bases outside the gene matches. Germline-derived CDR1 and CDR2 are SQVTM and ANQGSEA. The CDR3 region is CSALSGTSSYNEQFF. CDR3 sequence (DNA): TGCAGCGCCCTTAGCGGGACTTCCTCCTACAATGAGCAGTTCTTC.

This chain uses TRBV6-1 with TRBJ1-3, with 7 bases aligning to TRBD1. The germline V gene encodes CDR1 MNHNS and CDR2 SASEGT. V shed 6 bases and J 0 bases; nucleotides not matched to a gene: 8. The CDR3 runs 16 residues. The CDR3 loop is CASRSGTVVSGNTIYF. In DNA, the CDR3 is TGTGCCAGCAGGTCCGGGACAGTGGTCTCTGGAAACACCATATATTTT.

This clonotype was seen only a few times. The chain links TRBV6-5 to TRBJ2-5, with TRBD2 matching 9 bases. The end of the DNA fits TRBJ2-7 better, so the J call may be wrong. The germline V gene has CDR1 MNHEY and CDR2 SVGAGI. CDR3 size: 14 residues. The CDR3 bases are TGTGCCAGCAGCAATGGACTAGCGAGTTTCGAGCAGTACTTC. The encoded protein is CASSNGLASFEQYF.

This rearrangement joins TRBV29-1 to TRBJ2-1; 9 positions agree with TRBD2. CDR3 length: 14 residues. Losses at the gene ends were 4 bases for V and 3 bases for J; bases not matched to a gene: 4. Germline CDR1 is SQVTM and CDR2 is ANQGSEA. The CDR3 is CSVVASGVYNEQFF. CDR3 bases: TGCAGCGTTGTGGCTAGCGGGGTCTACAATGAGCAGTTCTTC.

The chain combines TRBV9 with TRBJ2-1; D gene ambiguous. In germline, CDR1 is SGDLS, CDR2 YYNGEE. V lost 4 bases, J lost 5 bases, and 16 bases lay in between. The CDR3 has 15 amino acids. The CDR3 coding sequence is TGTGCCAGCAGCCGCCTCGACACGAAGAACAATGAGCAGTTCTTC. Translating gives CASSRLDTKNNEQFF.

This chain uses TRBV27 with TRBJ2-5, with D uncertain. The CDR3 has 13 amino acids. Trimming pared 5 bases from V and 3 bases from J, leaving 10 bases between. Germline V CDR1 and CDR2: MNHEY, SMNVEV (reference sequence). CDR3 in amino acids: CASSLYAKETQYF. The CDR3 DNA follows: TGTGCCAGCAGTCTTTATGCAAAAGAGACCCAGTACTTC.

In its sample, this clonotype was seen a few times. This chain uses TRBV5-4 with TRBJ2-3; tentatively, D is TRBD1 or TRBD2 (6 bases each). From germline, CDR1 is SGHNT and CDR2 YYREEE (reference sequence). There are 16 residues in the CDR3. V was trimmed by 2 bases and J by 2 bases, leaving 15 bases between them. The CDR3 DNA is TGTGCCAGCAGCTTCGGGGGCCGCCAGTTCACAGATACGCAGTATTTT. It codes for CASSFGGRQFTDTQYF.

This clonotype appeared a few times. The rearrangement uses TRBV18 and TRBJ2-5; 9 bases align to TRBD2. TRBJ2-7 matches the DNA end more closely, so the J call is doubtful. This CDR3 is built from 15 residues. Germline-derived CDR1 and CDR2 are KGHSH and LQKENI. The CDR3 here is CASSQGLAANYEQYF. The CDR3 DNA follows: TGTGCCAGCTCACAGGGACTAGCAGCGAACTACGAGCAGTACTTC.

In this sample, this clonotype turned up a few times. V is TRBV19 and J is TRBJ2-5; D possibly matches TRBD1 or TRBD2 (6 bases each). The CDR3 has 17 residues. Trimming cost V 10 bases and J 2 bases, with 26 bases left between them. Germline-derived CDR1 and CDR2 are LNHDA and SQIVND (reference sequence). The chain's CDR3 is CATPHRGRGLPQETQYF. The DNA for the CDR3 is TGTGCCACCCCTCACCGGGGCAGGGGACTCCCTCAAGAGACCCAGTACTTC.

This chain connects TRBV11-1 to TRBJ2-5; tentative D call: TRBD1 (5 bases). The J call may be faulty, since TRBJ2-1 better matches the DNA end. The CDR3 spans 20 residues. Looked up from germline, CDR1 is SGHAT and CDR2 is FQDESV (reference sequence). The CDR3: CASSLPESLAGAEFYNEQFF. CDR3 coding DNA: TGTGCCAGCAGCCTACCCGAGAGCCTCGCTGGGGCCGAATTCTACAATGAGCAGTTCTTC.

This clonotype has just a few counts. The V call is TRBV6-2 or TRBV6-3, the J call TRBJ1-4, with TRBD1 as a possible D gene (5 bases). Trimming removed 8 bases from V and 4 bases from J, with 14 bases in between. The CDR3 consists of 14 residues. In germline, CDR1 is MNHEY, CDR2 SVGEGT. The CDR3 here is CASGDVGVNEKLFF. DNA for the CDR3: TGTGCCAGCGGGGACGTCGGAGTTAATGAAAAACTGTTTTTT.

V usage is TRBV29-1 and J usage is TRBJ2-2; D might be TRBD1 (8 bases). Looked up from germline, CDR1 is SQVTM and CDR2 is ANQGSEA. The CDR3 totals 13 residues. Between the trimmed V and J ends, which lost 8 bases and 8 bases, there was a span of 18 bases. This CDR3 reads CSTGGGTAGELFF. DNA for the CDR3: TGCAGCACAGGGGGGGGAACCGCTGGGGAGCTGTTTTTT.